The 8 T cell receptor beta chains below were found in one sample sequenced in a study of T cell changes during pregnancy in multiple sclerosis. Method: immunoSEQ multiplex PCR; TCRdb's copy keeps in-frame clones and lacks some. The table has more than 85,000 clones, around 92% seen once. This specimen was peripheral blood, taken before pregnancy. All receptors come from a female donor with multiple sclerosis, enrolled in a pregnancy study.

The chain employs TRBV7-2 and TRBJ2-3; 7 nucleotides align to TRBD2. The CDR3 spans 15 residues. V shed 0 bases and J 2 bases; nucleotides not matched to a gene: 2. Germline V gene sequence: CDR1 SGHTA, CDR2 FQGNSA. The CDR3 region is CASSLAGGNTDTQYF. CDR3 in DNA: TGTGCCAGCAGCTTAGCGGGAGGGAACACAGATACGCAGTATTTT.

V is TRBV4-2 and J is TRBJ2-3; D call uncertain. Per germline, CDR1 LGHNA and CDR2 YNFKEQ. Trimming took off 0 bases at V and 1 base at J, with 11 bases between the two ends. The CDR3 totals 16 residues. The CDR3 sequence is CASSQEGPPRTDTQYF. As DNA, the CDR3 is TGTGCCAGCAGCCAAGAGGGCCCGCCTCGCACAGATACGCAGTATTTT.

The chain uses TRBV4-2 and TRBJ2-2, with 9 bases aligning to TRBD1. After removal of 4 bases from V and 9 bases from J, the junction contained 9 bases not matched to a gene. There are 15 residues in the CDR3. Germline V gene lookup returns CDR1 LGHNA and CDR2 YNFKEQ. CDR3 sequence: CASSLRQGESRELFF. The CDR3 bases are TGTGCCAGCAGCCTTCGACAGGGGGAGTCGAGGGAGCTGTTTTTT.

The chain recombines TRBV2 with TRBJ2-1, with TRBD2 matching 8 bases. The germline gives CDR1 SNHLY, CDR2 FYNNEI. Trimming removed 6 bases from V and 6 bases from J; junction bases left unmatched: 19. The CDR3 consists of 18 residues. CDR3 DNA sequence: TGTGCCAGCAGGGGGACTAGTTCCGGGGCGGGGATTGGCAATGAGCAGTTCTTC. Its translation is CASRGTSSGAGIGNEQFF.

The chain has TRBV5-1 and TRBJ1-4; 7 nucleotides agree with TRBD1. CDR3 size: 16 residues. Germline-derived CDR1 and CDR2 are SGHRS and YFSETQ. Germline trimming cut 2 bases from V and 10 bases from J; bases unmatched to any gene: 14. CDR3 protein: CASSLNGQATYGKLFF. The CDR3 DNA follows: TGCGCCAGCAGCTTAAACGGACAGGCGACATACGGAAAACTGTTTTTT.

The CDR3 region has the DNA TGTGCCAGCAGTTCCGGGACAGGGGGTCTCGAGCAGTACTTC. It specifies CASSSGTGGLEQYF. The chain recombines TRBV28 with TRBJ2-7, with 11 bases lining up with TRBD1. This CDR3 is built from 14 residues. The germline V gene encodes CDR1 MDHEN and CDR2 SYDVKM. The trim removed 4 bases at V and 6 bases at J, leaving 5 bases unmatched.

The V gene is TRBV13, the J gene TRBJ1-1; D is perhaps TRBD1 (5 bases). The CDR3 loop spans 13 amino acids. Deletions cut 5 bases from V and 9 bases from J, with 16 bases between. CDR1 is PRHDT and CDR2 is FYEKMQ in the germline V gene (reference sequence). The CDR3 region has the DNA TGTGCCAGCAGCCAAGGGGACGGGGGTAAAGCTTTCTTT. Translation gives CASSQGDGGKAFF. Combining the CDR3 with reference TRBV13 and TRBJ1-1 gives the whole variable domain AAGVIQSPRHLIKEKRETATLKCYPIPRHDTVYWYQQGPGQDPQFLISFYEKMQSDKGSIPDRFSAQQFSDYHSELNMSSLELGDSALYFCASSQGDGGKAFFGQGTRLTVV.

This rearrangement joins TRBV27 to TRBJ2-3, with a possible D match to TRBD1 (5 bases). The CDR3 has 14 residues. Germline CDR1 is MNHEY and CDR2 is SMNVEV (reference sequence). V lost 6 bases to trimming and J lost 2 bases, with 12 bases between them. CDR3 in DNA: TGTGCCAGCAGCAAACAGGTGGCCACAGATACGCAGTATTTT. Encoded protein: CASSKQVATDTQYF.